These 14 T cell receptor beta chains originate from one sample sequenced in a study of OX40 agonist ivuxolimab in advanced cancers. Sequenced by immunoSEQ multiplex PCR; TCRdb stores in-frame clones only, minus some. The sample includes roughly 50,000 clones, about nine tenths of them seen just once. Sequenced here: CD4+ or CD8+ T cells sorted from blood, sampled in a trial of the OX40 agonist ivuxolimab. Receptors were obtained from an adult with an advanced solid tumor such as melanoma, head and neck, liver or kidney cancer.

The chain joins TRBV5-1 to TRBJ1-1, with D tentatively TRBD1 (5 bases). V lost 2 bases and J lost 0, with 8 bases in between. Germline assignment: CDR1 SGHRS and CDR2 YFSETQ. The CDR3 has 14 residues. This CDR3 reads CASSLGGVNTEAFF. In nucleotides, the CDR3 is TGCGCCAGCAGCTTAGGAGGGGTGAACACTGAAGCTTTCTTT. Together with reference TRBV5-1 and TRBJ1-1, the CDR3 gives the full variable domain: KAGVTQTPRYLIKTRGQQVTLSCSPISGHRSVSWYQQTPGQGLQFLFEYFSETQRNKGNFPGRFSGRQFSNSRSEMNVSTLELGDSALYLCASSLGGVNTEAFFGQGTRLTVV.

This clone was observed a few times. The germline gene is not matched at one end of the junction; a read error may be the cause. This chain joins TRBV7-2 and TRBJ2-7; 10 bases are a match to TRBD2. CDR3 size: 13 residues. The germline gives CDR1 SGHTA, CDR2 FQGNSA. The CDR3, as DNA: TGTGCCAGCAGCCTAGCGGGGGCCTACGAGCAGTACTTC. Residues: CASSLAGAYEQYF.

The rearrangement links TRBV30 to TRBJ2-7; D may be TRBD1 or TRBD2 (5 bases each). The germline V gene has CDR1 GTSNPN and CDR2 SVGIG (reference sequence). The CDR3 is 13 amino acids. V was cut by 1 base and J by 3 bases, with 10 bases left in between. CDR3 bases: TGTGCCTGGAGTGGATGGGGGTACTACGAGCAGTACTTC. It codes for CAWSGWGYYEQYF.

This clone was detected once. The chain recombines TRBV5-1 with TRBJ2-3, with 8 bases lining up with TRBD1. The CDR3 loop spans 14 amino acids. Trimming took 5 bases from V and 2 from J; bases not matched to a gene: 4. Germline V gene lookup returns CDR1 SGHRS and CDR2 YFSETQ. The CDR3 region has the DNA TGCGCCAGCAGTGACCAGGGGGCCACAGATACGCAGTATTTT. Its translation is CASSDQGATDTQYF.

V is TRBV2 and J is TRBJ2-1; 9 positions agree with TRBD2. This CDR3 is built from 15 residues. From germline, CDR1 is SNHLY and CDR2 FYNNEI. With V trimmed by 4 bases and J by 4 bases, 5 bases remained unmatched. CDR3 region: CASSGRRGGYNEQFF. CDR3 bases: TGTGCCAGCAGTGGTAGGCGGGGGGGGTACAATGAGCAGTTCTTC.

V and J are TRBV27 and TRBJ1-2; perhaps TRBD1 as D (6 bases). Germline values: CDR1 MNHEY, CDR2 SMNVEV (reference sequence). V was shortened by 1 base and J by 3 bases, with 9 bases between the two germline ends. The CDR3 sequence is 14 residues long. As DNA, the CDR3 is TGTGCCAGCAGTTTATGGTCAGGGGACTATGGCTACACCTTC. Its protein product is CASSLWSGDYGYTF.

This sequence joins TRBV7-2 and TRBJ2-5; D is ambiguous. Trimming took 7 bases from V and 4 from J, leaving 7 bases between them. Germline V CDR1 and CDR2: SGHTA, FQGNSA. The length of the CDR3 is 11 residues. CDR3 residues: CASTLVETQYF. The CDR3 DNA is TGTGCCAGCACCCTAGTAGAGACCCAGTACTTC. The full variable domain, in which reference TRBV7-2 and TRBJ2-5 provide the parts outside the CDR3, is GAGVSQSPSNKVTEKGKDVELRCDPISGHTALYWYRQSLGQGLEFLIYFQGNSAPDKSGLPSDRFSAERTGGSVSTLTIQRTQQEDSAVYLCASTLVETQYFGPGTRLLVL.

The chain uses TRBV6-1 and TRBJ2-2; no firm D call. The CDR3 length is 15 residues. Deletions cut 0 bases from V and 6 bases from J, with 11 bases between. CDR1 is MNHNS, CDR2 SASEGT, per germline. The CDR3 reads CASSEARWAPGELFF. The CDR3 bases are TGTGCCAGCAGTGAAGCGAGGTGGGCTCCCGGGGAGCTGTTTTTT.

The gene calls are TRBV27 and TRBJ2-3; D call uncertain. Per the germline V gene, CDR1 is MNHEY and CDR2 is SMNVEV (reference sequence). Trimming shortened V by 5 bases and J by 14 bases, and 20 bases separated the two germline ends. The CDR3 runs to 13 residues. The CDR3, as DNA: TGTGCCAGCAGTCCCCTCGACCGAAGAGAGGTGTATTTT. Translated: CASSPLDRREVYF.

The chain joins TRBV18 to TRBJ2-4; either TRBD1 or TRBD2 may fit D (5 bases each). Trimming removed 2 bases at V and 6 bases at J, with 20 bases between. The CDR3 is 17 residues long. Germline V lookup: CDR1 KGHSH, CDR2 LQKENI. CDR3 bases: TGTGCCAGCTCACCAGTGAGTCTGGGAGTTGGGGGAAACATTCAGTACTTC. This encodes CASSPVSLGVGGNIQYF. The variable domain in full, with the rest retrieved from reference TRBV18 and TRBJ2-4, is NAGVMQNPRHLVRRRGQEARLRCSPMKGHSHVYWYRQLPEEGLKFMVYLQKENIIDESGMPKERFSAEFPKEGPSILRIQQVVRGDSAAYFCASSPVSLGVGGNIQYFGAGTRLSVL.

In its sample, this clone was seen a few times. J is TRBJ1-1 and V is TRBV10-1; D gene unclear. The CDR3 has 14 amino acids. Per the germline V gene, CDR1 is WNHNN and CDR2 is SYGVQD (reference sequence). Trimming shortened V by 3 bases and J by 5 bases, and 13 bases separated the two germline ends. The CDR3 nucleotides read TGCGCCAGCAGTGATTATGGGGAGGAAACTGAAGCTTTCTTT. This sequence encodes CASSDYGEETEAFF.

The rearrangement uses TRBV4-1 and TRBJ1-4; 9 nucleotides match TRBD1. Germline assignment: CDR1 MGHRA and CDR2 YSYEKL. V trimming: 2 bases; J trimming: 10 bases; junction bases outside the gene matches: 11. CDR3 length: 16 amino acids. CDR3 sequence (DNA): TGCGCCAGCAGCCAACCGGGACAGGGCACGGTGCGAAAACTGTTTTTT. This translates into CASSQPGQGTVRKLFF.

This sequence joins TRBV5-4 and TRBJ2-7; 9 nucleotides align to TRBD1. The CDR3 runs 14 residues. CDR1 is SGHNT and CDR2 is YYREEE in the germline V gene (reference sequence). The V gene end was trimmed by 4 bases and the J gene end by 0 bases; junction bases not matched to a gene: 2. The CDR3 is CASSADRGSYEQYF. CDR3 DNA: TGTGCCAGCAGCGCGGACAGGGGCTCCTACGAGCAGTACTTC.

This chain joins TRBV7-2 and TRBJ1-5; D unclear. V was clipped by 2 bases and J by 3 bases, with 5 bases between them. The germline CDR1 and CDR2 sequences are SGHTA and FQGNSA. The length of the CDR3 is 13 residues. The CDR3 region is CASSLQVNQPQHF. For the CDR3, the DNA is TGTGCCAGCAGCTTACAGGTCAATCAGCCCCAGCATTTT.